The clone carrying this TCR beta chain was found many times. Regions amplified from RNA transcripts were the TCR beta CDR3 regions. With the HTBI primer set, the TCR CDR3 went through a first round of RT-PCR. A single record per CDR3 protein comes from TCRdb applying MiXCR to the multiplex PCR reads. The repertoire holds around 600,000 distinct CDR3 sequences, about 14% seen once, with about 6.6% in the top ten. The CDR3 consists of 16 residues. Trimming took 2 bases from V and 7 from J; bases not matched to a gene: 8. Per germline, CDR1 KGHSH and CDR2 LQKENI. The data stem from a study of T cells in Graves' hyperthyroidism and ophthalmopathy. Patients showing uncontrolled infection, other autoimmune disease, pregnancy or lactation were ineligible. In making diagnoses, clinical symptoms, serum thyroxine and TRAb, thyroid ultrasound and orbital computed tomography were all used.

Sequencing used blood. This chain links TRBV18 with TRBJ2-1; TRBD2 matches 10 bases. This TCR was sampled from a woman younger than 35 with Graves' ophthalmopathy. In DNA form, the CDR3 reads TGTGCCAGCTCACCAGAGGTTCTAGCGGGAGCTAATGAGCAGTTCTTC. Its translation: CASSPEVLAGANEQFF. Using reference TRBV18 and TRBJ2-1 for the parts outside the CDR3, the full variable domain is NAGVMQNPRHLVRRRGQEARLRCSPMKGHSHVYWYRQLPEEGLKFMVYLQKENIIDESGMPKERFSAEFPKEGPSILRIQQVVRGDSAAYFCASSPEVLAGANEQFFGPGTRLTVL.